The rows below give T cell receptor beta chains drawn from one sample of a study of vaccination effects on CD4 cells after COVID-19. No antigen has been assigned to these receptors. Here immunoSEQ multiplex PCR was the method, and the copy in TCRdb shows in-frame clones only, minus some. The repertoire holds about 73,000 clones, with about four fifths as singletons. Sequenced material: CD4+ T cells from PBMCs cultured with SARS-CoV-2 spike peptides, taken before COVID-19 vaccination. Source of these receptors: a human donor who received a COVID-19 vaccine. The CDR3 runs from the conserved cysteine through the conserved F or W. Fields, in order: J gene, V gene, D gene, clone size, CDR3 DNA, CDR3 protein. The D gene is left open where the match is weak. Clone size is stated in some rows and not others, as once, few, many or a class when expanded.

J gene: TRBJ2-5
V gene: TRBV28
D gene: .
clone size: few
CDR3 DNA: TGTGCCAGCAGTTTATTGGGCAGGGCGAAGACCCAGTACTTC
CDR3 protein: CASSLLGRAKTQYF

J gene: TRBJ2-5
V gene: TRBV19
D gene: .
clone size: .
CDR3 DNA: TGTGCCAGTAGATCGGGAATTTTATTTAAAGAGACCCAGTACTTC
CDR3 protein: CASRSGILFKETQYF

J gene: TRBJ2-2
V gene: TRBV15
D gene: TRBD2
clone size: .
CDR3 DNA: TGTGCCACCAGCAGAGTAGCGGGGGGGACGAACACCGGGGAGCTGTTTTTT
CDR3 protein: CATSRVAGGTNTGELFF

J gene: TRBJ2-1
V gene: TRBV9
D gene: .
clone size: .
CDR3 DNA: TGTGCCAGCAGCGTATCGCCGGACAATGAGCAGTTCTTC
CDR3 protein: CASSVSPDNEQFF

J gene: TRBJ2-3
V gene: TRBV21-1
D gene: .
clone size: .
CDR3 DNA: TGTGCCAGCAGCAAAGTCTCGACTAGCGGGGGGGCCATGTGGAGAACAGATACGCAGTATTTT
CDR3 protein: CASSKVSTSGGAMWRTDTQYF

J gene: TRBJ2-1
V gene: TRBV2
D gene: .
clone size: .
CDR3 DNA: TGTGCCAGCGTATTACAGGGTTGGGATGAGCAGTTCTTC
CDR3 protein: CASVLQGWDEQFF

J gene: TRBJ1-5
V gene: TRBV18
D gene: .
clone size: .
CDR3 DNA: TGTGCCAGCTCACCACCCTCAAGTCCGAATCAGCCCCAGCATTTT
CDR3 protein: CASSPPSSPNQPQHF

J gene: TRBJ2-2
V gene: TRBV5-4
D gene: TRBD1
clone size: .
CDR3 DNA: TGTGCCAGCAGCTCGACAGGGCACACCGGGGAGCTGTTTTTT
CDR3 protein: CASSSTGHTGELFF

J gene: TRBJ1-5
V gene: TRBV9
D gene: TRBD1
clone size: .
CDR3 DNA: TGTGCCAGCAGCGTAGCGGACAGGGATCAGCCCCAGCATTTT
CDR3 protein: CASSVADRDQPQHF

J gene: TRBJ2-5
V gene: TRBV7-3
D gene: TRBD2
clone size: .
CDR3 DNA: TGTGCCAGCAGCCAGGGACTAGCGGGGGGGCAACAGACCCAGTACTTC
CDR3 protein: CASSQGLAGGQQTQYF

J gene: TRBJ2-5
V gene: TRBV7-9
D gene: .
clone size: .
CDR3 DNA: TGTGCCAGCAGCTTAGCTTTTGGGGGGGAGACCCAGTACTTC
CDR3 protein: CASSLAFGGETQYF

J gene: TRBJ1-3
V gene: TRBV18
D gene: .
clone size: .
CDR3 DNA: TGTGCCAGCTCGAGGGACGCTGGAAACACCATATATTTT
CDR3 protein: CASSRDAGNTIYF

J gene: TRBJ2-1
V gene: TRBV10-3
D gene: TRBD1
clone size: .
CDR3 DNA: TGTGCCATACAGGGGACCTACAATGAGCAGTTCTTC
CDR3 protein: CAIQGTYNEQFF

J gene: TRBJ1-2
V gene: TRBV7-9
D gene: .
clone size: .
CDR3 DNA: TGTGCCAGCAGTTATCGCCCACAGGAAGGCGGCTACACCTTC
CDR3 protein: CASSYRPQEGGYTF

J gene: TRBJ2-5
V gene: TRBV3-1/TRBV3-2
D gene: TRBD2
clone size: .
CDR3 DNA: TGTGCCAGCAGCCAAGACGGTCGACTAGCAGGGGAGACCCAGTACTTC
CDR3 protein: CASSQDGRLAGETQYF

J gene: TRBJ2-1
V gene: TRBV10-1
D gene: TRBD2
clone size: few
CDR3 DNA: TGCGCCAGCAGTAAAGCGGGGGGTCCAAGACACTACAATGAGCAGTTCTTC
CDR3 protein: CASSKAGGPRHYNEQFF

J gene: TRBJ2-2
V gene: TRBV5-1
D gene: TRBD1
clone size: .
CDR3 DNA: TGCGCCAGCAGCCCGAGACAGGGTACGGACACCGGGGAGCTGTTTTTT
CDR3 protein: CASSPRQGTDTGELFF

J gene: TRBJ1-1
V gene: TRBV18
D gene: TRBD1
clone size: once
CDR3 DNA: TGTGCCAGCTCAGACAGGGGTCTGAACACTGAAGCTTTCTTT
CDR3 protein: CASSDRGLNTEAFF

J gene: TRBJ1-1
V gene: TRBV5-1
D gene: TRBD1
clone size: .
CDR3 DNA: TGCGCCAGCAGCCCGAGGACAGGGGGCGCGGCGGACACTGAAGCTTTCTTT
CDR3 protein: CASSPRTGGAADTEAFF

J gene: TRBJ1-5
V gene: TRBV28
D gene: .
clone size: .
CDR3 DNA: TGTGCCAGCACTCATCCGCAGAATAGCAATCAGCCCCAGCATTTT
CDR3 protein: CASTHPQNSNQPQHF

J gene: TRBJ2-5
V gene: TRBV6-5
D gene: TRBD2
clone size: .
CDR3 DNA: TGTGCCAGCAGTTACCCGGGGGGTGGAGAGACCCAGTACTTC
CDR3 protein: CASSYPGGGETQYF

J gene: TRBJ2-3
V gene: TRBV4-3
D gene: TRBD1
clone size: .
CDR3 DNA: TGCGCCAGCAGCCAGGCCGACAGGGCCCCGCAGTATTTT
CDR3 protein: CASSQADRAPQYF

J gene: TRBJ1-5
V gene: TRBV6-5
D gene: TRBD1
clone size: .
CDR3 DNA: TGTGCCAGCAGCCAAACAGGGGGCGAAGAGCCCCAGCATTTT
CDR3 protein: CASSQTGGEEPQHF

J gene: TRBJ2-2
V gene: TRBV6-4
D gene: .
clone size: few
CDR3 DNA: TGTGCCAGCAGCCCACAGGGAAATGGCGGGGAGCTGTTTTTT
CDR3 protein: CASSPQGNGGELFF

J gene: TRBJ1-2
V gene: TRBV6-2/TRBV6-3
D gene: .
clone size: .
CDR3 DNA: TGTGCCAGCAGCTCCGCAGTCGGCGAGAAGGAAAACTATGGCTACACCTTC
CDR3 protein: CASSSAVGEKENYGYTF

J gene: TRBJ2-3
V gene: TRBV7-2
D gene: TRBD2
clone size: once
CDR3 DNA: TGTGCCAGCAGCACCCGACTAGCAGCGCAGTATTTT
CDR3 protein: CASSTRLAAQYF

J gene: TRBJ1-3
V gene: TRBV3-1/TRBV3-2
D gene: TRBD1
clone size: .
CDR3 DNA: TGTGCCAGCAGCCAACTACGAGACAGGGGGCCTGGAAACACCATATATTTT
CDR3 protein: CASSQLRDRGPGNTIYF

J gene: TRBJ1-2
V gene: TRBV2
D gene: .
clone size: .
CDR3 DNA: TGTGCCAGCAGGGGAGACGGTACTAACTATGGCTACACCTTC
CDR3 protein: CASRGDGTNYGYTF

J gene: TRBJ2-2
V gene: TRBV6-4
D gene: TRBD2
clone size: .
CDR3 DNA: TGTGCCAGCAGTGAACTAGCGCGGACCGGGGAGCTGTTTTTT
CDR3 protein: CASSELARTGELFF

J gene: TRBJ2-3
V gene: TRBV7-2
D gene: .
clone size: .
CDR3 DNA: TGTGCCAGCAGCTTAGCTAGCGGCCTCACAGATACGCAGTATTTT
CDR3 protein: CASSLASGLTDTQYF

J gene: TRBJ1-1
V gene: TRBV9
D gene: .
clone size: .
CDR3 DNA: TGTGCCAGCAGCGTAGCTCCGGGTCACCAAACCTATGAAGCTTTCTTT
CDR3 protein: CASSVAPGHQTYEAFF

J gene: TRBJ1-5
V gene: TRBV6-6
D gene: TRBD1
clone size: once
CDR3 DNA: TGTGCCAGCAGTGGAACGACAGGGTGGGGCAATCAGCCCCAGCATTTT
CDR3 protein: CASSGTTGWGNQPQHF

J gene: TRBJ2-5
V gene: TRBV24-1
D gene: .
clone size: .
CDR3 DNA: TGTGCCACCAGTGAGAACACAGGAGGCCAAGAGACCCAGTACTTC
CDR3 protein: CATSENTGGQETQYF

J gene: TRBJ2-2
V gene: TRBV19
D gene: .
clone size: .
CDR3 DNA: TGTGCCAGTAGTATGGGGGGCTTGGGGGGGCCGAACACCGGGGAGCTGTTTTTT
CDR3 protein: CASSMGGLGGPNTGELFF

J gene: TRBJ1-5
V gene: TRBV2
D gene: .
clone size: .
CDR3 DNA: TGTGCCAGCAGTAACAGCAACTTCAATCAGCCCCAGCATTTT
CDR3 protein: CASSNSNFNQPQHF

J gene: TRBJ1-5
V gene: TRBV7-2
D gene: .
clone size: .
CDR3 DNA: TGTGCCAGCAGCCAAGGATGGAACAGGCCTAATCAGCCCCAGCATTTT
CDR3 protein: CASSQGWNRPNQPQHF

J gene: TRBJ2-1
V gene: TRBV24-1
D gene: .
clone size: .
CDR3 DNA: TGTGCCACCGCACCCCGGGGGGCGGGGGACAATGAGCAGTTCTTC
CDR3 protein: CATAPRGAGDNEQFF

J gene: TRBJ1-2
V gene: TRBV5-4
D gene: .
clone size: .
CDR3 DNA: TGTGCCAGCAGCTTAGGAGGCGAAGTATGGGGCTACACCTTC
CDR3 protein: CASSLGGEVWGYTF

J gene: TRBJ2-1
V gene: TRBV9
D gene: .
clone size: few
CDR3 DNA: TGTGCCAGCAGCGTTGATAGCGATTACAATGAGCAGTTCTTC
CDR3 protein: CASSVDSDYNEQFF

J gene: TRBJ1-4
V gene: TRBV2
D gene: .
clone size: .
CDR3 DNA: TGTGCCAGCAGTGACAGGGGAGTCGGAAAACTGTTTTTT
CDR3 protein: CASSDRGVGKLFF

J gene: TRBJ2-6
V gene: TRBV5-6
D gene: .
clone size: few
CDR3 DNA: TGTGCCAGCAGCTTGATTACCTCTGGGGCCAACGTCCTGACTTTC
CDR3 protein: CASSLITSGANVLTF

J gene: TRBJ1-5
V gene: TRBV6-6
D gene: TRBD1
clone size: .
CDR3 DNA: TGTGCCAGCAGTCCTACAACGACAGGGACTTTACGCAATCAGCCCCAGCATTTT
CDR3 protein: CASSPTTTGTLRNQPQHF

J gene: TRBJ1-5
V gene: TRBV6-1
D gene: .
clone size: once
CDR3 DNA: TGTGCCAGCAGTGAGGATTACAGGGACGGGCCCCAGCATTTT
CDR3 protein: CASSEDYRDGPQHF

J gene: TRBJ2-5
V gene: TRBV5-1
D gene: TRBD2
clone size: .
CDR3 DNA: TGCGCCAGCACCCGACTAGCGGGGGACCAAGAGACCCAGTACTTC
CDR3 protein: CASTRLAGDQETQYF

J gene: TRBJ1-2
V gene: TRBV3-1/TRBV3-2
D gene: .
clone size: .
CDR3 DNA: TGTGCCAGCAGCCAAAGCGGGGGAGGACATGGCTACACCTTC
CDR3 protein: CASSQSGGGHGYTF

J gene: TRBJ1-1
V gene: TRBV6-5
D gene: TRBD1
clone size: .
CDR3 DNA: TGTGCCAGCAGCTCCACAGGGGGTAACACTGAAGCTTTCTTT
CDR3 protein: CASSSTGGNTEAFF

J gene: TRBJ1-1
V gene: TRBV6-5
D gene: .
clone size: .
CDR3 DNA: TGTGCCAGCAGGGACAGTATGAACACTGAAGCTTTCTTT
CDR3 protein: CASRDSMNTEAFF

J gene: TRBJ2-5
V gene: TRBV7-9
D gene: TRBD1
clone size: few
CDR3 DNA: TGTGCCAGCAGCCTAAGATTCGGACAGGGGGCCCCCCAAGAGACCCAGTACTTC
CDR3 protein: CASSLRFGQGAPQETQYF

J gene: TRBJ1-6
V gene: TRBV18
D gene: .
clone size: .
CDR3 DNA: TGTGCCAGCTCACCCATCTATGGGGAGAATTCACCCCTCCACTTT
CDR3 protein: CASSPIYGENSPLHF

J gene: TRBJ2-5
V gene: TRBV5-1
D gene: .
clone size: .
CDR3 DNA: TGCGCCAGCAGCTTGGTGTACCAAGAGACCCAGTACTTC
CDR3 protein: CASSLVYQETQYF

J gene: TRBJ1-4
V gene: TRBV19
D gene: TRBD1
clone size: .
CDR3 DNA: TGTGCCAGTAGACAGGGGGGAAAGCATGAAAAACTGTTTTTT
CDR3 protein: CASRQGGKHEKLFF

J gene: TRBJ2-5
V gene: TRBV6-4
D gene: TRBD2
clone size: .
CDR3 DNA: TGTGCCAGCAGTGACTCTCTCGGGAGGAAAGGTTGGGTAGAGACCCAGTACTTC
CDR3 protein: CASSDSLGRKGWVETQYF